The 8 T cell receptor beta chains listed next were all sequenced from one sample in a study of T cell repertoires in cytomegalovirus infection. Their antigen targets remain unknown. TCRdb used MiXCR to reprocess the reads, holding one entry per CDR3 protein. The repertoire includes roughly 990,000 distinct CDR3 sequences, 30% to 40% of them detected once, and around an eighth sits in the top ten. The material sequenced was cultured CD8+ T cells from PBMCs, taken from culture after CMV antigen stimulation. These receptors were taken from a human donor in good health (CMV status not recorded). Some clones in this sample may be carry-over from other donors' samples.

This clonotype came up a few times. The V call is TRBV28, the J call TRBJ1-5; 8 nucleotides line up with TRBD1. In germline, CDR1 is MDHEN, CDR2 SYDVKM. The CDR3 has 18 amino acids. Unmatched junction bases numbered 9, after V lost 2 bases and J lost 0 bases. CDR3 bases: TGTGCCAGCAGTTTAGATGGGGACAGGTATTATAGCAATCAGCCCCAGCATTTT. Its protein product is CASSLDGDRYYSNQPQHF.

The rearrangement uses TRBV10-3 and TRBJ2-4, with D perhaps TRBD2 (6 bases). Germline V lookup: CDR1 ENHRY, CDR2 SYGVKD. The CDR3 totals 16 residues. V dropped 0 bases and J dropped 0 bases, with 9 bases sitting between them. The CDR3 spells CAISESTSLAKNIQYF. The CDR3 coding sequence is TGTGCCATCAGTGAGTCGACTAGTTTAGCCAAAAACATTCAGTACTTC.

The chain couples TRBV27 to TRBJ2-7, with 7 bases identical to TRBD2. Trimming cost V 3 bases and J 0 bases; bases outside gene matches: 8. The CDR3 totals 16 residues. Germline CDR1 MNHEY, CDR2 SMNVEV (reference sequence). The CDR3, as DNA: TGTGCCAGCAGTTTTTCGGCGGGGGATCGCTCCTACGAGCAGTACGTC. Its protein is CASSFSAGDRSYEQYV.

Only a few counts were recorded for this clonotype. This sequence joins TRBV7-9 and TRBJ1-4; D gene ambiguous. CDR1 and CDR2 from the germline V gene are SEHNR and FQNEAQ (reference sequence). The V and J ends lost 4 bases and 7 bases respectively, with 16 bases between them. CDR3 size: 15 residues. The CDR3 DNA is TGTGCCAGCAGCTCCGGCCCTCAACTGGGTGAAAAACTGTTTTTT. Its protein is CASSSGPQLGEKLFF.

DNA for the CDR3: TGCAGCGTTCTGTACCACACTGAAGCTTTCTTT. It translates to CSVLYHTEAFF. This rearrangement joins TRBV29-1 to TRBJ1-1; D remains ambiguous. The CDR3 loop spans 11 amino acids. With 5 bases removed from V and 3 bases from J, the gap between germline ends came to 7 bases. CDR1 SQVTM and CDR2 ANQGSEA come from the germline V gene.

The CDR3 here is CASSSLAAAGYEQYF. The CDR3 DNA is TGTGCCAGCAGCTCCTTGGCGGCGGCGGGCTACGAGCAGTACTTC. The rearrangement joins TRBV7-6 to TRBJ2-7; a possible D gene is TRBD2 (5 bases). V lost 4 bases and J lost 3, with 16 bases in between. Germline V gene lookup returns CDR1 SGHVS and CDR2 FNYEAQ. This CDR3 has 15 amino acids. The complete variable domain, with remaining parts taken from reference TRBV7-6 and TRBJ2-7, reads GAGVSQSPRYKVTKRGQDVALRCDPISGHVSLYWYRQALGQGPEFLTYFNYEAQQDKSGLPNDRFSAERPEGSISTLTIQRTEQRDSAMYRCASSSLAAAGYEQYFGPGTRLTVT.

For this clonotype: In this CDR3 the conserved last residue, phenylalanine or tryptophan, is missing, so a read error is likely. The chain combines TRBV7-4 with TRBJ2-7; 9 positions match TRBD1. With 5 bases clipped from V and 4 bases from J, the junction kept 9 bases outside the gene matches. The CDR3 is 15 residues long. In germline, CDR1 is SGHVT, CDR2 SQSDAQ. CDR3 nucleotides: TGTGCCAGCAGCGTCGGGGACAGGGACCTATACGAGCAGTACATC. Its protein product is CASSVGDRDLYEQYI.

J is TRBJ1-1 and V is TRBV19; unclear D gene. Trimming took 3 bases from V and 5 from J, leaving 16 bases between them. This CDR3 is 15 amino acids long. The germline gives CDR1 LNHDA, CDR2 SQIVND (reference sequence). Here the CDR3 reads CASSITADWRTEAFF. The CDR3 nucleotides read TGTGCCAGTAGTATTACGGCAGACTGGCGGACTGAAGCTTTCTTT.